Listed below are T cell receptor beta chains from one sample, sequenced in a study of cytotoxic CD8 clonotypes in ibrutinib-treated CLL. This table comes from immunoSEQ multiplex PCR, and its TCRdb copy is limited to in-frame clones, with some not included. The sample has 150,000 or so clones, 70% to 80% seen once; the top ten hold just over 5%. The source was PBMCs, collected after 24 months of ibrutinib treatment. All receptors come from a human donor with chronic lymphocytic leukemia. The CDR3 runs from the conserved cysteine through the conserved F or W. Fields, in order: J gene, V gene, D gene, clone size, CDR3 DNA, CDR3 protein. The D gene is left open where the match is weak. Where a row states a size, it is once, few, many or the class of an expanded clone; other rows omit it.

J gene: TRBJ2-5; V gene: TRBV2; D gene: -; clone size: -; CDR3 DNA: TGTGCCACCCGCCCTGGGGGGGGCAGAGAGACCCAGTACTTC; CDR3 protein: CATRPGGGRETQYF
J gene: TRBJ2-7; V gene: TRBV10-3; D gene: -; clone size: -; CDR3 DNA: TGTGCCATCAGGGACAAATCCTACGAGCAGTACTTC; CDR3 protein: CAIRDKSYEQYF
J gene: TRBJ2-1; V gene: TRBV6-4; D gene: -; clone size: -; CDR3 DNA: TGTGCCAGCATGGGTGAGCAGTTCTTC; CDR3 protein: CASMGEQFF
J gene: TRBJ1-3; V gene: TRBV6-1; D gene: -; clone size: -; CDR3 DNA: TGTGCCAGCACGGGGTTGGGGGCTGGAAACACCATATATTTT; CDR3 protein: CASTGLGAGNTIYF
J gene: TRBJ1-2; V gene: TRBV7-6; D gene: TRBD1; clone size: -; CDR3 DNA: TGTGCCAGCAGCCGGACAGGCTATGGCTACACCTTC; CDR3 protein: CASSRTGYGYTF
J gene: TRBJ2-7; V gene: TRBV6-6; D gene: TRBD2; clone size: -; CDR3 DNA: TGTGCCAGTCGCGGAGCGGGGTTTGTCGAGCAGTACTTC; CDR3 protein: CASRGAGFVEQYF
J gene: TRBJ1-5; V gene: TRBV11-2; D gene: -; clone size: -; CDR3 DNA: TGTGCCAGCAGCCAGGGGACGGGTCAGCATTTT; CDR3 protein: CASSQGTGQHF
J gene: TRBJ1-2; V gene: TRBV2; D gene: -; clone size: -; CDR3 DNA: TGTGCCGGTACCACAGGAAACTATGGCTACACCTTC; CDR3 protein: CAGTTGNYGYTF
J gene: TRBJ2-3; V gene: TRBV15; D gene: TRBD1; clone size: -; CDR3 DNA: TGTGCCACCAGCAGAGGGGACAGGGCGGATACGCAGTATTTT; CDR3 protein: CATSRGDRADTQYF
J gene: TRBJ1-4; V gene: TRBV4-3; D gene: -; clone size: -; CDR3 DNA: TGCGCCAGCAGCCAAGATACGGGGGAAAAACTGTTTTTT; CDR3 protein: CASSQDTGEKLFF
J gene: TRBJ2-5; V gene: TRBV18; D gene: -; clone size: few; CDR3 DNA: TGTGCCAGCTCACCACCCGCGAAAGAGACCCAGTACTTC; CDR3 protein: CASSPPAKETQYF
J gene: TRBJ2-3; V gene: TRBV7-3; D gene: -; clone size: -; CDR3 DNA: TGTGCCAGCAGCTCCGATCGTGCGGATACGCAGTATTTT; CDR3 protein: CASSSDRADTQYF
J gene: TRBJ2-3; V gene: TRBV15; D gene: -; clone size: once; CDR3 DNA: TGTGCCACCAGCAGGGTTGGAGTCACAGATACGCAGTATTTT; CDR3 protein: CATSRVGVTDTQYF
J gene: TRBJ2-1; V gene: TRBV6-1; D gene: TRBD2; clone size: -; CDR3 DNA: TGTGCCAGCAGTGATGCTAGCGGGGGAACGTGGGGAGCGCAGTTCTTC; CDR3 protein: CASSDASGGTWGAQFF
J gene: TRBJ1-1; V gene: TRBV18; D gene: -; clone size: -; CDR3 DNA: TGTGCCAGCTCACCGTTCGCGGGGGGAGAAGGTGAAGCTTTCTTT; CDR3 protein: CASSPFAGGEGEAFF
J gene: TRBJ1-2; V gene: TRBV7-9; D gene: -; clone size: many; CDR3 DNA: TGTGCCAGCAGCTTAGAGGCTAGCATACGGGGCTACACCTTC; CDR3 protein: CASSLEASIRGYTF
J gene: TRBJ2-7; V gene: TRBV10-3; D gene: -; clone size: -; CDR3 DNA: TGTGCCATCAGCCGCCCTGGACGCGAGCAGTACTTC; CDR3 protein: CAISRPGREQYF
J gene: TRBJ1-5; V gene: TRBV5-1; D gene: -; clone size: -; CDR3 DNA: TGCGCCAGCAGCTTGGCGGCGGGGGGCAATCAGCCCCAGCATTTT; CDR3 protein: CASSLAAGGNQPQHF
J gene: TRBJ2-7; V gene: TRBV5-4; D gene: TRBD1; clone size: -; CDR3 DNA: TGTGCCAGCAGCTTGGGGACAGGGGGCCCTTACGAGCAGTACTTC; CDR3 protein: CASSLGTGGPYEQYF
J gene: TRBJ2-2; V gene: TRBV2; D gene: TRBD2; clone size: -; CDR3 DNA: TGTGCCAGCACCGTGGGGGGGACCGGGGAGCTGTTTTTT; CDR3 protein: CASTVGGTGELFF
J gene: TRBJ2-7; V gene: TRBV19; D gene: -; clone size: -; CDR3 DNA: TGTGCCACTTCAGGACACTACGAGCAGTACTTC; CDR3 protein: CATSGHYEQYF
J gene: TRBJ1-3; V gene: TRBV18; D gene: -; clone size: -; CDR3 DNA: TGTGCCAGCTCACCCTTCTCCGGGGCCGCGGGAAACACCATATATTTT; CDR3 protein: CASSPFSGAAGNTIYF
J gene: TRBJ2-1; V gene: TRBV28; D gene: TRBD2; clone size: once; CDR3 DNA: TGTGCCAGCAGCCCGGGGGGAGGCAATGAGCAGTTCTTC; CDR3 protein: CASSPGGGNEQFF
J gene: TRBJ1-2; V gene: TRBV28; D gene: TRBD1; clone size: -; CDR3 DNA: TGTGCCAGCAGGACCGACCAGGGGGCCGCTAACTATGGCTACACCTTC; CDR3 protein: CASRTDQGAANYGYTF
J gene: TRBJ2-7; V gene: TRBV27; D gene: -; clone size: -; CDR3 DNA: TGTGCCAGCAGTTGGCGGGCTGGAATGTACGAGCAGTACTTC; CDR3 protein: CASSWRAGMYEQYF
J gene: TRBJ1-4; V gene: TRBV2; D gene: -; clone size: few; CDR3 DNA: TGTGCCAGCAGTGAGGGACGCGAAAAACTGTTTTTT; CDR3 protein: CASSEGREKLFF
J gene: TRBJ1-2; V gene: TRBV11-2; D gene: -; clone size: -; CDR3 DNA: TGTGCCAGCAGCTTAAGAGCTTCTTGGGGCTACACCTTC; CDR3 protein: CASSLRASWGYTF
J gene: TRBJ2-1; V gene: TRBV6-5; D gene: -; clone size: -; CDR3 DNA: TGTGCCAGCAGTTCCGACCCGTACGCCTACAATGAGCAGTTCTTC; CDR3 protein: CASSSDPYAYNEQFF
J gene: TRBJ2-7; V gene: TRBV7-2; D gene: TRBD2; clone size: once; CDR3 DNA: TGTGCCAGCAGCCCCCTTCCGGGACTAGCGGGATTGAAGCAGTACTTC; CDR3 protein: CASSPLPGLAGLKQYF
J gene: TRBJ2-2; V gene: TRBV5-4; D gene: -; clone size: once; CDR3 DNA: TGTGCCAGCAGTGTTGGGACCGGCGGAACCGGGGAGCTGTTTTTT; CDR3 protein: CASSVGTGGTGELFF